This TCR beta chain was documented in a study of T cell responses to AZD1222 COVID-19 vaccine. General study results and limits: Increased Spike-specific TCR breadth and depth were observed after two AZD1222 doses.

This CDR3 is built from 11 residues. Trimming cost V 4 bases and J 3 bases, with 6 bases left between them. Per the germline V gene, CDR1 is SQVTM and CDR2 is ANQGSEA. On this clone itself: The antigen is undetermined.

TCRdb's copy holds only in-frame clones and misses some; the assay was immunoSEQ multiplex PCR. The sample has under 150,000 clones, 88% seen once. The sample in question was peripheral blood, obtained on day 0 of MenACWY control vaccination. The clonotype comes from an adult in good health. The chain is built from TRBV29-1 and TRBJ1-2; D not resolved. CDR3 residues: CSVGSDYGYTF. CDR3 nucleotide sequence: TGCAGCGTTGGGTCGGACTATGGCTACACCTTC.